This TCR beta chain was identified during a study of OX40 agonist ivuxolimab in advanced cancers. Whole-study context: Past anti-PD-1, anti-PD-L1 or anti-CTLA-4 therapy was accepted, and around 40% had received some.

Here immunoSEQ multiplex PCR was the method, and the copy in TCRdb shows in-frame clones only, minus some. Among fewer than 25,000 clones listed, about four fifths were seen once. Trimming cost V 3 bases and J 6 bases, with 15 bases left between them. CDR1 and CDR2 (germline): MGHRA, YSYEKL. CDR3 length: 15 amino acids. The receptor comes from an adult with an advanced solid tumor such as melanoma, head and neck, liver or kidney cancer. This chain joins TRBV4-1 and TRBJ2-1; possibly TRBD1 or TRBD2 for D (5 bases each). Specimen: CD4+ or CD8+ T cells sorted from blood, collected in a trial of the OX40 agonist ivuxolimab. The CDR3 is CASSQAGTLRNEQFF. CDR3 sequence (DNA): TGCGCCAGCAGCCAGGCCGGGACCTTGCGCAATGAGCAGTTCTTC.